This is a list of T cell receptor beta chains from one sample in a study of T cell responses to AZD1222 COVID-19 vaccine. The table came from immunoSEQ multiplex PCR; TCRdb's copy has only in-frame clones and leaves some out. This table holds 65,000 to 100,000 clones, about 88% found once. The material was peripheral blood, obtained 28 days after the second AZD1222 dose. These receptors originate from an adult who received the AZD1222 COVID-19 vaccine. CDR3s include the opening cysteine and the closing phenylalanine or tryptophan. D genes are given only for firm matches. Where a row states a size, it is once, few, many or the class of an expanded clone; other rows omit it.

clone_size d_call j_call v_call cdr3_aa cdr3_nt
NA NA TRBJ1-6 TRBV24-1 CATSDLGSPLHF TGTGCCACCAGTGATCTGGGCTCACCCCTCCACTTT
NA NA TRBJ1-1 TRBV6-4 CASSDSTMGTEAFF TGTGCCAGCAGTGACTCGACGATGGGTACTGAAGCTTTCTTT
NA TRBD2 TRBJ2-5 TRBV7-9 CASSSTPNLAGGQETQYF TGTGCCAGCAGCTCCACACCGAATCTAGCGGGGGGCCAAGAGACCCAGTACTTC
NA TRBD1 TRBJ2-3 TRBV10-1 CASSEGTGLSTDTQYF TGCGCCAGCAGTGAGGGGACAGGGCTGAGCACAGATACGCAGTATTTT
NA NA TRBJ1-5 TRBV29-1 CSVSTSGNRNQPQHF TGCAGCGTCTCCACTTCGGGAAATCGGAATCAGCCCCAGCATTTT
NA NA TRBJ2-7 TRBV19 CASSEAGVTSYEQYF TGTGCCAGTAGTGAAGCGGGCGTCACCTCCTACGAGCAGTACTTC
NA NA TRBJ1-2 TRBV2 CASSETSRVGGYTF TGTGCCAGCAGTGAGACGAGCCGGGTAGGTGGCTACACCTTC
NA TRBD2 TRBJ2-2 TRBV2 CASTAGVPTGELFF TGTGCCAGCACGGCGGGAGTACCCACCGGGGAGCTGTTTTTT
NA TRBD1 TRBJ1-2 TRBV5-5 CASSPGEDRGLGYTF TGTGCCAGCAGCCCGGGAGAAGACAGGGGGCTTGGCTACACCTTC
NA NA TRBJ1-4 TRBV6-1 CASTPGRVNEKLFF TGTGCCAGCACCCCAGGACGGGTTAATGAAAAACTGTTTTTT
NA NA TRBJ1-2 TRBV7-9 CASSFREYGYTF TGTGCCAGCAGCTTTCGGGAGTATGGCTACACCTTC
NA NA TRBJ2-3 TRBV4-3 CASSQGFLPGTDTQYF TGCGCCAGCAGCCAAGGGTTTCTACCTGGCACAGATACGCAGTATTTT
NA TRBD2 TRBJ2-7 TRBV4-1 CASSPTTLAGRGFEQYF TGCGCCAGCAGCCCCACCACACTAGCGGGACGGGGATTCGAGCAGTACTTC
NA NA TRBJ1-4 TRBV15 CATSRTPGRTNEKLFF TGTGCCACCAGCAGAACACCAGGGAGGACTAATGAAAAACTGTTTTTT
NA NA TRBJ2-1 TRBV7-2 CASSGSNTALPYNEQFF TGTGCCAGCAGCGGTAGTAATACAGCCCTTCCCTACAATGAGCAGTTCTTC
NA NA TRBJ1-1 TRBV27 CASSLEGDAEAFF TGTGCCAGCAGTTTAGAGGGAGACGCTGAAGCTTTCTTT
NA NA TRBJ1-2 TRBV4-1 CASSQQGGGGGYTF TGCGCCAGCAGCCAGCAGGGTGGAGGGGGTGGCTACACCTTC
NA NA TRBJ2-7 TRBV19 CATAGQSYEQYF TGTGCCACCGCGGGACAGTCCTACGAGCAGTACTTC
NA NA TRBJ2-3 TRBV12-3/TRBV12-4 CASSFNADTQYF TGTGCCAGCAGTTTTAATGCGGATACGCAGTATTTT
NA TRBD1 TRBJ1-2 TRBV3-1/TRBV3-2 CASSPGQVGGYTF TGTGCCAGCAGCCCTGGACAGGTGGGGGGCTACACCTTC
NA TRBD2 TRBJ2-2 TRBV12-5 CASGLARTSGNTGELFF TGTGCTAGTGGTTTGGCCCGGACTAGCGGTAACACCGGGGAGCTGTTTTTT
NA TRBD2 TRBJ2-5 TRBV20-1 CSASGGLAGVGEETQYF TGCAGTGCTAGTGGAGGACTAGCGGGAGTGGGGGAAGAGACCCAGTACTTC
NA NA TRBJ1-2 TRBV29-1 CSVKKAPTGPYGYTF TGCAGCGTCAAAAAAGCCCCGACTGGTCCATATGGCTACACCTTC
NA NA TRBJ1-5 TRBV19 CASIPGPGAVQPQHF TGTGCCAGTATCCCGGGGCCGGGGGCGGTTCAGCCCCAGCATTTT
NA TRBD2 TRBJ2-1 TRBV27 CASSVLLADAYNEQFF TGTGCCAGCAGTGTCCTCCTAGCGGATGCCTACAATGAGCAGTTCTTC
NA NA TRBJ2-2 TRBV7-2 CASSLGSGLDTGELFF TGTGCCAGCAGCTTAGGGTCAGGGTTGGACACCGGGGAGCTGTTTTTT
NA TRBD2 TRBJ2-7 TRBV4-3 CASSQETSGSYEQYF TGCGCCAGCAGCCAAGAGACTAGCGGGTCCTACGAGCAGTACTTC
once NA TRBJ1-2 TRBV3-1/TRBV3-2 CASSQDGGNYGYTF TGTGCCAGCAGCCAAGATGGCGGTAACTATGGCTACACCTTC
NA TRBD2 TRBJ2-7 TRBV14 CASSPAGAEQYF TGTGCCAGCAGCCCAGCGGGGGCCGAGCAGTACTTC
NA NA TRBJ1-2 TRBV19 CASSIAGDGYGYTF TGTGCCAGTAGTATCGCGGGGGATGGCTATGGCTACACCTTC
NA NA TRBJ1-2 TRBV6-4 CASSVRAGTACTF TGTGCCAGCAGTGTAAGAGCGGGAACCGCCTGCACCTTC
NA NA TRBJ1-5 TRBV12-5 CASGLGNRVGQPQHF TGTGCTAGTGGTTTGGGCAACAGGGTCGGACAGCCCCAGCATTTT
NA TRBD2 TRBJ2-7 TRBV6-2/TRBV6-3 CASSQSGLAVTYEQYF TGTGCCAGCAGCCAATCAGGACTAGCGGTAACCTACGAGCAGTACTTC
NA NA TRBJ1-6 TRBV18 CASSPTQPRDSPLHF TGTGCCAGCTCACCAACACAGCCTCGGGATTCACCCCTCCACTTT
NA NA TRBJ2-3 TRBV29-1 CSVDPGTNADTQYF TGCAGCGTTGATCCAGGTACTAACGCAGATACGCAGTATTTT
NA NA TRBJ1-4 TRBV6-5 CASSYGGLDEKLFF TGTGCCAGCAGTTACGGGGGCCTCGATGAAAAACTGTTTTTT
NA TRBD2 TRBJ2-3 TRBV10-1 CASSESGGKRTDTQYF TGCGCCAGCAGTGAAAGCGGGGGCAAAAGGACAGATACGCAGTATTTT
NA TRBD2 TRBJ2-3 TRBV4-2 CASSQAELAYLEDTQYF TGTGCCAGCAGCCAAGCTGAACTAGCGTATTTAGAGGATACGCAGTATTTT
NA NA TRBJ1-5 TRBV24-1 CATSVGGHNQPQHF TGTGCCACCTCCGTGGGGGGGCACAATCAGCCCCAGCATTTT
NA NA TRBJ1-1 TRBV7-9 CASSSPNTEAFF TGTGCCAGCAGCTCTCCGAACACTGAAGCTTTCTTT
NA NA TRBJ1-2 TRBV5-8 CASSLAPLRSNYGYTF TGTGCCAGCAGCTTGGCCCCCCTGCGATCTAACTATGGCTACACCTTC
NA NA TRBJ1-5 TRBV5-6 CASSLGQQGQPQHF TGTGCCAGCAGCTTGGGACAGCAAGGGCAGCCCCAGCATTTT
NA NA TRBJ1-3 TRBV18 CASSPLDNSGNTIYF TGTGCCAGCTCACCTCTGGACAACTCTGGAAACACCATATATTTT
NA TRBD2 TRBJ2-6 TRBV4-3 CASSQLGLTISGANVLTF TGCGCCAGCAGCCAATTGGGACTAACCATCTCTGGGGCCAACGTCCTGACTTTC
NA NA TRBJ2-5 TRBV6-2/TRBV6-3 CASNPRAIFGTQYF TGTGCCAGCAACCCCCGGGCCATCTTCGGGACCCAGTACTTC